Listed below are T cell receptor beta chains from one sample, sequenced in a study of blood T cell repertoires in COVID-19. Measured with immunoSEQ multiplex PCR; TCRdb has only the in-frame clones, and not every one. The sample gives approximately 330,000 clones, roughly 90% of which show up once; around 10% is in the top ten. Sample: peripheral blood. The receptors were sampled from a man aged 30 to 45 with COVID-19, enrolled during active disease. Each CDR3 is given without its conserved first and last residue. A D gene is named only where the DNA matches it firmly.

D	V	J	CDR3
TRBD1	TRBV28	TRBJ2-2	ASSLLNRGRTGELF
.	TRBV5-4	TRBJ2-1	ASTVAFQPYNEQF
.	TRBV2	TRBJ1-5	ASSREGNQPQH
.	TRBV10-3	TRBJ1-5	ASGQQGDQPQH
.	TRBV3-1/TRBV3-2	TRBJ2-1	ASSEGRLGEQF
TRBD1	TRBV28	TRBJ2-6	ASSQTGFGANVLT
TRBD2	TRBV7-3	TRBJ2-3	ASSLNSRETSTDTQY
.	TRBV6-4	TRBJ2-2	ASRAKNTGELF
TRBD1	TRBV4-2	TRBJ1-4	ASSQETGQGAHEKLF
.	TRBV5-5	TRBJ2-1	ASSLRADSSYNEQF
TRBD2	TRBV7-2	TRBJ2-7	ASSLGLAGATYEQY
TRBD1	TRBV19	TRBJ1-1	ASKGQGITEAF
.	TRBV2	TRBJ2-7	ASSDWGAYEQY
TRBD2	TRBV18	TRBJ2-1	ASSLYGLADNNEQF
TRBD1	TRBV18	TRBJ1-4	ASSPDRVNEKLF
.	TRBV18	TRBJ1-5	ASSPEGLGNQPQH
.	TRBV7-6	TRBJ1-1	ASSSREGRRTEAF
.	TRBV10-3	TRBJ2-7	AISDTIPGQFYEQY
.	TRBV2	TRBJ1-2	ASTDFSNYGYT
TRBD1	TRBV5-5	TRBJ1-1	ASSLQQGAMNTEAF
TRBD1	TRBV24-1	TRBJ2-1	ATSDLSDRDIYEQF
.	TRBV6-5	TRBJ2-1	ASSHQGIGVDEQF
TRBD1	TRBV19	TRBJ2-2	ASSNQGAGGELF
.	TRBV20-1	TRBJ2-1	SAREGGGF
.	TRBV6-5	TRBJ2-7	ASRPATVYEQY
.	TRBV10-3	TRBJ1-1	AISESSGQGRAF
.	TRBV5-4	TRBJ1-6	ASSLTGRSPLH
TRBD2	TRBV7-2	TRBJ2-5	ASSLVALAGGRETQY
TRBD1	TRBV7-2	TRBJ1-6	ASSDTGTVNSPLH
.	TRBV21-1	TRBJ2-7	ASSKAPSEQY
TRBD1	TRBV5-1	TRBJ1-6	ASSPGQGHSPLH
TRBD1	TRBV4-2	TRBJ1-2	ASSQDQGQGTYGYT
TRBD2	TRBV7-2	TRBJ2-7	ASSLEASGSYEQY
.	TRBV12-5	TRBJ2-1	ASGSDTYNEQF
.	TRBV9	TRBJ1-1	ASSTNRVGEAF
TRBD1	TRBV19	TRBJ1-4	ASSPGQGDEKLF
.	TRBV5-5	TRBJ1-2	ASSSTGANYGYT
.	TRBV29-1	TRBJ2-7	SVKGVVLGYEQY
TRBD1	TRBV15	TRBJ2-5	ATSRVLTPGQLYQETQY
TRBD1	TRBV5-1	TRBJ2-2	ASSLSQGRYTGELF
.	TRBV19	TRBJ1-1	ASSNHRETVIPEAF
TRBD1	TRBV6-4	TRBJ1-5	ASSEGQVSNQPQH
TRBD1	TRBV5-4	TRBJ1-2	ASSARDRGNYGYT